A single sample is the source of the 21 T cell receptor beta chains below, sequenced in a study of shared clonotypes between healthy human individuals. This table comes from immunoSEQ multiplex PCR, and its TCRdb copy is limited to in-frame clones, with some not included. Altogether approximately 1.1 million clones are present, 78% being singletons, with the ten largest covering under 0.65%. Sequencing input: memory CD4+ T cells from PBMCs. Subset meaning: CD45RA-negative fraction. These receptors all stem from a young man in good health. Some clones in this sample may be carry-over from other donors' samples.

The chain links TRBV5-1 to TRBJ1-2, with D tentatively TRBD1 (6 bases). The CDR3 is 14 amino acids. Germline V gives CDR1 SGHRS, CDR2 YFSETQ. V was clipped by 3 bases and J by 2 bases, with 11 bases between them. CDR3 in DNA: TGCGCCAGCAGCTCGGCGGGGGCCAACTATGGCTACACCTTC. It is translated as CASSSAGANYGYTF.

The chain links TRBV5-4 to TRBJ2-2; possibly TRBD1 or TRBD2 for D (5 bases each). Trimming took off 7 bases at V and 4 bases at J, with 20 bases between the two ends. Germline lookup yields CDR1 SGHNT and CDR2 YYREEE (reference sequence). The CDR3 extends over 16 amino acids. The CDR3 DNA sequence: TGTGCCAGCTCCGGGCCCCAGGGAGTGGGCACCGGGGAGCTGTTTTTT. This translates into CASSGPQGVGTGELFF.

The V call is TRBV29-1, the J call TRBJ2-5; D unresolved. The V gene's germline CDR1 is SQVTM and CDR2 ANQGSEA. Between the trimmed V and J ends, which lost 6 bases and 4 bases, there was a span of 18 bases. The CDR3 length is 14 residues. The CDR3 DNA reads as TGCAGCGTCACCAGACCGGGCCTATTAGAGACCCAGTACTTC. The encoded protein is CSVTRPGLLETQYF. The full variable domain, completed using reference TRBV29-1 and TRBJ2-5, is SAVISQKPSRDICQRGTSLTIQCQVDSQVTMMFWYRQQPGQSLTLIATANQGSEATYESGFVIDKFPISRPNLTFSTLTVSNMSPEDSSIYLCSVTRPGLLETQYFGPGTRLLVL.

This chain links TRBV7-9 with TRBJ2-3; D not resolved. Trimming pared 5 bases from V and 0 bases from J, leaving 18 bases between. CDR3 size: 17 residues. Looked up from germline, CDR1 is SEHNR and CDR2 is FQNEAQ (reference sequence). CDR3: CASSHNPIAVSTDTQYF. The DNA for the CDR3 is TGTGCCAGCAGCCATAACCCTATAGCAGTTAGCACAGATACGCAGTATTTT.

Written as DNA, the CDR3 is TGTGCCAGCAGTGAAGCCCAAAATCAGCCCCAGCATTTT. Its translation: CASSEAQNQPQHF. The chain links TRBV2 to TRBJ1-5; D uncertain. Germline V gene lookup returns CDR1 SNHLY and CDR2 FYNNEI. Trimming stripped 0 bases from V and 4 bases from J, with 4 bases between. The CDR3 totals 13 residues.

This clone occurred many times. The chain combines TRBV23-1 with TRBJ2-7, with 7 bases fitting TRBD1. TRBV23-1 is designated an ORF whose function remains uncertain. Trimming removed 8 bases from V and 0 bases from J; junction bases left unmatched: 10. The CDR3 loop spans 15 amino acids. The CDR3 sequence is CASAPETGSSYEQYF. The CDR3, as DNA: TGCGCCAGCGCACCGGAGACAGGGAGCTCCTACGAGCAGTACTTC.

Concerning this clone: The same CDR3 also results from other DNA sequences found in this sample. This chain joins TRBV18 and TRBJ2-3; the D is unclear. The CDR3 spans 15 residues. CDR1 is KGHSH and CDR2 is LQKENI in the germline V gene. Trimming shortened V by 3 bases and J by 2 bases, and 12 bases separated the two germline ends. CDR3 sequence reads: CASSPGRPNTDTQYF. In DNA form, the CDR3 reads TGTGCCAGCTCACCGGGTCGGCCTAACACAGATACGCAGTATTTT.

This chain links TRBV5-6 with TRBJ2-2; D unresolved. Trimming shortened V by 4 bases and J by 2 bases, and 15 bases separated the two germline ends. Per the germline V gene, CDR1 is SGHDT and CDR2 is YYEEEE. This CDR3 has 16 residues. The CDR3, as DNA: TGTGCCAGCAGCCCAAGGATGGGCAGTAACACCGGGGAGCTGTTTTTT. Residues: CASSPRMGSNTGELFF.

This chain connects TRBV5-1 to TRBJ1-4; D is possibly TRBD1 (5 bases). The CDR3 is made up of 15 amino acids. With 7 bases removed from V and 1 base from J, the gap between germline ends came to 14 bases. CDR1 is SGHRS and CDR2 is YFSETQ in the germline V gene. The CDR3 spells CASADSRGTNEKLFF. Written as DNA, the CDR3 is TGCGCCAGCGCCGACAGCCGAGGAACTAATGAAAAACTGTTTTTT.

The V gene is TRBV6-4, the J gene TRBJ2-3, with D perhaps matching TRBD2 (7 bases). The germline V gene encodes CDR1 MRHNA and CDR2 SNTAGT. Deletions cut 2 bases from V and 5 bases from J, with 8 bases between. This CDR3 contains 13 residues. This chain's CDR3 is CASSDRGGDTQYF. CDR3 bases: TGTGCCAGCAGTGACAGGGGGGGAGATACGCAGTATTTT.

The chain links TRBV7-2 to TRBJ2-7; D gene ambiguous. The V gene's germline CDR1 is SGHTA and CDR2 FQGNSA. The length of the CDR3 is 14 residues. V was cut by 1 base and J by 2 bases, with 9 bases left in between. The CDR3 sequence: CASSLEHPAYEQYF. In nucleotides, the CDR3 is TGTGCCAGCAGCTTAGAACATCCCGCCTACGAGCAGTACTTC.

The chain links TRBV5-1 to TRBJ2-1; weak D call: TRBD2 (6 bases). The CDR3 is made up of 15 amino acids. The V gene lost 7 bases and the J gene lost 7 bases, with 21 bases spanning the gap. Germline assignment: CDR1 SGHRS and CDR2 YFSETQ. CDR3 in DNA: TGCGCCAGCCGACCTGCGGGGATGCAGGTGAATGAGCAGTTCTTC. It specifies CASRPAGMQVNEQFF. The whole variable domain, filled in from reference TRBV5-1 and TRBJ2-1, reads KAGVTQTPRYLIKTRGQQVTLSCSPISGHRSVSWYQQTPGQGLQFLFEYFSETQRNKGNFPGRFSGRQFSNSRSEMNVSTLELGDSALYLCASRPAGMQVNEQFFGPGTRLTVL.

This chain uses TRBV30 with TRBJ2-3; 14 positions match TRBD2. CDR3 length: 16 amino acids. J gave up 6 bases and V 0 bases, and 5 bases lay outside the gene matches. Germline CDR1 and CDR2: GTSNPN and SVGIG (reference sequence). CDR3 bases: TGTGCCTGGAGTGTAGGGACTAGCGGGAGTGGGGATACGCAGTATTTT. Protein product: CAWSVGTSGSGDTQYF.

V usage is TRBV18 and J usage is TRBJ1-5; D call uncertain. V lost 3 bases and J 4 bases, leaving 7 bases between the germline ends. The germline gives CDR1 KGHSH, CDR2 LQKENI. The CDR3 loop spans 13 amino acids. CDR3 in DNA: TGTGCCAGCTCACCCTCGCAGAATCAGCCCCAGCATTTT. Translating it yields CASSPSQNQPQHF.

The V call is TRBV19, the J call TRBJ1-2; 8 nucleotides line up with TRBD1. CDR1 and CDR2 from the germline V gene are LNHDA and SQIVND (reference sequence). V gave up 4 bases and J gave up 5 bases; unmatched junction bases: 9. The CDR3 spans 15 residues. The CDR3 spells CASSTTGGQEYGYTF. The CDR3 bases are TGTGCCAGTAGTACGACCGGGGGACAGGAGTATGGCTACACCTTC.

CDR3: CSVGRVSTEAFF. In DNA form, the CDR3 reads TGCAGCGTTGGACGGGTCAGCACTGAAGCTTTCTTT. V gene TRBV29-1 combines with J gene TRBJ1-1; D remains unclear. CDR3 length: 12 amino acids. From germline, CDR1 is SQVTM and CDR2 ANQGSEA. The V and J ends lost 4 bases and 4 bases respectively, with 10 bases between them.

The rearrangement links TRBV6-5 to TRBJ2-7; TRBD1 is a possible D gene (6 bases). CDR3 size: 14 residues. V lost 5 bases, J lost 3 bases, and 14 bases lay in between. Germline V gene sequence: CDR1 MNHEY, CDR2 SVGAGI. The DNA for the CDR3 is TGTGCCAGCAGTCTCCGGGACACCGGCTACGAGCAGTACTTC. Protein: CASSLRDTGYEQYF.

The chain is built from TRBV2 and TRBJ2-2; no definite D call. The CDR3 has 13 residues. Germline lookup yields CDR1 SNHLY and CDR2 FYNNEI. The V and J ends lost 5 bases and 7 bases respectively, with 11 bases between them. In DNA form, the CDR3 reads TGTGCCAGCAGTCTTCTCCGCGACGGGGAGCTGTTTTTT. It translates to CASSLLRDGELFF.

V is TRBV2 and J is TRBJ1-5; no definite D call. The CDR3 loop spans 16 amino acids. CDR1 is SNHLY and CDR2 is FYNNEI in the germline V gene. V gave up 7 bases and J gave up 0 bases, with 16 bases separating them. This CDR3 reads CASKFSVDYSNQPQHF. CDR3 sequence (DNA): TGTGCCAGCAAGTTCTCAGTTGATTATAGCAATCAGCCCCAGCATTTT. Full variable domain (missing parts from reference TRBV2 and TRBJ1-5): EPEVTQTPSHQVTQMGQEVILRCVPISNHLYFYWYRQILGQKVEFLVSFYNNEISEKSEIFDDQFSVERPDGSNFTLKIRSTKLEDSAMYFCASKFSVDYSNQPQHFGDGTRLSIL.

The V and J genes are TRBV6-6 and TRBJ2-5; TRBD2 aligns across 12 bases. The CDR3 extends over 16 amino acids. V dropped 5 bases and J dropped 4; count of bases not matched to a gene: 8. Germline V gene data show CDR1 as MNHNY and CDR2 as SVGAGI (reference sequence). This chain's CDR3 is CASSGRLAGEGETQYF. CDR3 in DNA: TGTGCCAGCAGTGGTAGACTAGCGGGAGAGGGAGAGACCCAGTACTTC.

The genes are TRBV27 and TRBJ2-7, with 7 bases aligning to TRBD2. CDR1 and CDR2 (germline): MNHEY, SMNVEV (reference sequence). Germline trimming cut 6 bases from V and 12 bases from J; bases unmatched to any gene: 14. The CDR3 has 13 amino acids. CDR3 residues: CASSQRGLEGRYF. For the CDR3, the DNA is TGTGCCAGCAGCCAAAGAGGACTAGAAGGGCGGTACTTC.